This passage covers 19 T cell receptor beta chains from one sample sequenced in a study of graft-versus-host responses after intestinal transplantation. The assay was immunoSEQ multiplex PCR, and TCRdb's table has in-frame clones only and misses some. The repertoire holds approximately 78,000 clones, with around 87% as singletons. Their antigens remain unidentified. The material sequenced was unstimulated CD8+ T cells sorted from spleen or lymph node cells, taken before transplant. Receptor source: a human donor who was the organ donor for an intestinal transplant.

The chain has TRBV5-8 and TRBJ2-3; D uncertain. V lost 4 bases and J lost 2, with 17 bases in between. The CDR3 has 16 amino acids. CDR1 and CDR2 (germline): SGHTS, YDEGEE. The CDR3 bases are TGTGCCAGCAGCCTCTGGAGCCTAAAACTCACAGATACGCAGTATTTT. Its translation is CASSLWSLKLTDTQYF.

As concerns this clone: Other nucleotide sequences from this sample produce the same CDR3. This chain links TRBV4-1 with TRBJ2-7, with 14 bases that match TRBD2. Germline V CDR1 and CDR2: MGHRA, YSYEKL. The CDR3 has 15 residues. V gave up 1 base and J gave up 4 bases; unmatched junction bases: 0. For the CDR3, the DNA is TGCGCCAGCAGCCAAGGACTAGCGGGGGGGTACGAGCAGTACTTC. It encodes CASSQGLAGGYEQYF.

The CDR3 region is CATEDGGELFF. For the CDR3, the DNA is TGTGCCACAGAGGACGGCGGGGAGCTGTTTTTT. The gene calls are TRBV15 and TRBJ2-2; D call uncertain. The CDR3 length is 11 residues. The ends were cut back, 9 bases at V and 7 bases at J, with 9 bases in the middle. The V gene's germline CDR1 is LNHNV and CDR2 YYDKDF (reference sequence).

This clone was observed a few times. This chain links TRBV4-1 with TRBJ1-1; perhaps TRBD1 as D (5 bases). V gave up 3 bases and J gave up 6 bases, with 11 bases separating them. The CDR3 is 13 amino acids. CDR1 and CDR2 (germline): MGHRA, YSYEKL. CDR3 residues: CASSHAQGAEAFF. The CDR3 nucleotides read TGCGCCAGCAGCCATGCTCAGGGAGCTGAAGCTTTCTTT.

The rearrangement joins TRBV6-1 to TRBJ2-5; D gene ambiguous. The ends were cut back, 0 bases at V and 5 bases at J, with 10 bases in the middle. Germline V gene lookup returns CDR1 MNHNS and CDR2 SASEGT. This CDR3 is built from 14 residues. CDR3 sequence (DNA): TGTGCCAGCAGTGAAGCGGTGGAGTGGGAGACCCAGTACTTC. Translating it yields CASSEAVEWETQYF.

This chain connects TRBV5-4 to TRBJ2-2, with 7 bases identical to TRBD1. V was pared by 3 bases and J by 1 base, with 6 bases of the junction left unmatched. The germline gives CDR1 SGHNT, CDR2 YYREEE (reference sequence). This CDR3 has 16 residues. The CDR3 loop is CASSSPGQMNTGELFF. The CDR3 DNA reads TGTGCCAGCAGCTCTCCGGGACAGATGAACACCGGGGAGCTGTTTTTT. The full variable domain, with the rest looked up from reference TRBV5-4 and TRBJ2-2, is ETGVTQSPTHLIKTRGQQVTLRCSSQSGHNTVSWYQQALGQGPQFIFQYYREEENGRGNFPPRFSGLQFPNYSSELNVNALELDDSALYLCASSSPGQMNTGELFFGEGSRLTVL.

The V and J genes are TRBV6-1 and TRBJ1-6; no firm D call. Germline assignment: CDR1 MNHNS and CDR2 SASEGT. The V end was cut by 6 bases, the J end by 9 bases, with 15 bases between. This CDR3 region has 14 residues. CDR3 residues: CASRLNEGSSPLHF. DNA of the CDR3: TGTGCCAGCAGACTAAACGAAGGCAGTTCACCCCTCCACTTT.

The chain employs TRBV28 and TRBJ2-2, with 11 bases aligning to TRBD2. The CDR3 covers 19 residues. The germline V gene has CDR1 MDHEN and CDR2 SYDVKM. Trimming took 3 bases from V and 4 from J; bases not matched to a gene: 13. Written as DNA, the CDR3 is TGTGCCAGCAGTTTCCCACTAGCGGGGGCCGTTCAAAGCACCGGGGAGCTGTTTTTT. This encodes CASSFPLAGAVQSTGELFF.

The genes are TRBV28 and TRBJ1-6; weak D call: TRBD1 (5 bases). The V end lost 0 bases, the J end lost 0 bases, and 21 bases lay between the germline ends. The V gene's germline CDR1 is MDHEN and CDR2 SYDVKM. The CDR3 extends over 21 amino acids. The chain's CDR3 is CASSLWGGSKDKSSYNSPLHF. The CDR3 DNA reads as TGTGCCAGCAGTTTATGGGGAGGGAGTAAGGACAAGAGCTCCTATAATTCACCCCTCCACTTT.

The chain uses TRBV28 and TRBJ2-7, with D possibly being TRBD1 (6 bases). From germline, CDR1 is MDHEN and CDR2 SYDVKM. The CDR3 loop spans 17 amino acids. With 1 base removed from V and 3 bases from J, the gap between germline ends came to 19 bases. This chain's CDR3 is CASSLLSRTEGFYEQYF. The CDR3 DNA reads as TGTGCCAGCAGTTTATTATCCCGGACAGAGGGATTCTACGAGCAGTACTTC.

V and J are TRBV5-6 and TRBJ2-2; either TRBD1 or TRBD2 may supply D (6 bases each). V was pared by 0 bases and J by 5 bases, with 8 bases between. Per the germline V gene, CDR1 is SGHDT and CDR2 is YYEEEE. The CDR3 consists of 14 residues. CDR3 coding DNA: TGTGCCAGCAGCTTGGGGGGGGCAACCGGGGAGCTGTTTTTT. Translating gives CASSLGGATGELFF. Using reference TRBV5-6 and TRBJ2-2 for the parts outside the CDR3, the full variable domain is DAGVTQSPTHLIKTRGQQVTLRCSPKSGHDTVSWYQQALGQGPQFIFQYYEEEERQRGNFPDRFSGHQFPNYSSELNVNALLLGDSALYLCASSLGGATGELFFGEGSRLTVL.

This clone occurred a few times. The chain recombines TRBV5-6 with TRBJ2-7; D gene uncertain. The CDR3 totals 15 residues. Germline V gene sequence: CDR1 SGHDT, CDR2 YYEEEE. Trimming took 0 bases from V and 2 from J, leaving 12 bases between them. DNA of the CDR3: TGTGCCAGCAGCTTGGGCAGGCCAACCCCCTACGAGCAGTACTTC. Protein sequence: CASSLGRPTPYEQYF.

The V call is TRBV9, the J call TRBJ1-6, with D possibly TRBD1 on 5 matching bases. Trimming removed 4 bases from V and 0 bases from J, with 14 bases in between. Germline V CDR1 and CDR2: SGDLS, YYNGEE. This CDR3 comprises 17 residues. CDR3 region: CASSSWGRSSYNSPLHF. CDR3 sequence (DNA): TGTGCCAGCAGCTCCTGGGGCAGGAGCTCCTATAATTCACCCCTCCACTTT.

The chain couples TRBV5-4 to TRBJ2-3, with D tentatively TRBD1 (7 bases). V was pared by 0 bases and J by 6 bases, with 14 bases between. The germline gives CDR1 SGHNT, CDR2 YYREEE (reference sequence). The CDR3 extends over 15 amino acids. The CDR3 here is CASSLGQGLYDTQYF. The DNA of the CDR3 is TGTGCCAGCAGCTTGGGACAGGGACTTTATGATACGCAGTATTTT.

The chain has TRBV5-1 and TRBJ2-2; D tentatively reads TRBD1 or TRBD2 (5 bases each). CDR1 and CDR2 from the germline V gene are SGHRS and YFSETQ. The germline V and J ends were trimmed by 7 bases and 4 bases, with 11 bases remaining between them. The CDR3 runs 13 residues. CDR3 bases: TGCGCCAGCGCGTATGGGACCACCGGGGAGCTGTTTTTT. Encoded protein: CASAYGTTGELFF.

The CDR3: CASSMTVPTGELFF. The CDR3 DNA sequence: TGTGCCAGTAGTATGACGGTCCCCACCGGGGAGCTGTTTTTT. This chain uses TRBV19 with TRBJ2-2; no definite D call. The V end was cut by 3 bases, the J end by 4 bases, with 9 bases between. The germline V gene has CDR1 LNHDA and CDR2 SQIVND (reference sequence). The CDR3 covers 14 residues.

The J gene is TRBJ1-2, the V gene TRBV10-3; TRBD1 agrees at 8 bases. Unmatched junction bases numbered 14, after V lost 4 bases and J lost 1 base. The CDR3 length is 18 residues. Germline V CDR1 and CDR2: ENHRY, SYGVKD. The DNA of the CDR3 is TGTGCCATCAGTGGGATCCTGGACAGGGAGAATGTTAACTATGGCTACACCTTC. Its translation: CAISGILDRENVNYGYTF.

The rearrangement uses TRBV5-4 and TRBJ2-7, with D maybe TRBD1 (6 bases). Trimming pared 1 base from V and 3 bases from J, leaving 26 bases between. Germline CDR1 SGHNT, CDR2 YYREEE (reference sequence). The CDR3 has 19 amino acids. CDR3 sequence reads: CASSLSRADPGVKFYEQYF. CDR3 nucleotides: TGTGCCAGCAGCTTGTCCAGGGCGGACCCAGGGGTTAAATTCTACGAGCAGTACTTC.

V gene TRBV6-5 combines with J gene TRBJ1-6; D ambiguous. Trimming left V 5 bases short and J 7 bases short, with 9 bases between. This CDR3 spans 13 amino acids. The germline CDR1 and CDR2 sequences are MNHEY and SVGAGI. CDR3 amino acids: CASSEVANSPLHF. The CDR3 bases are TGTGCCAGCAGTGAAGTGGCAAATTCACCCCTCCACTTT.